Listed below are T cell receptor beta chains from one sample, sequenced in a study of T cell repertoires in cytomegalovirus infection. TCRdb ran MiXCR on the reads and lists one entry per CDR3 protein. In the table there are around 240,000 distinct CDR3 sequences, under 25% of which are singletons. Source material: CD8+ T cells from PBMCs. Source of these receptors: a human donor in good health (CMV status not recorded). Some clones in this sample may be carry-over from other donors' samples. Each CDR3 is given with its conserved first and last residue. A D gene is named only where the DNA matches it firmly. Expanded clones get a size class; other rows say once, few or many, or leave the size out.

d_call	v_call	j_call	clone_size	cdr3_nt	cdr3_aa
-	TRBV2	TRBJ1-1	few	TGTGCCAGCAGTGATTATTTCCCGGGCACCACTGAAGCTTTCTTT	CASSDYFPGTTEAFF
TRBD1	TRBV2	TRBJ2-7	-	TGTGCCAGCAGGGGAGGACAGGGGAACTACGAGCAGTACTTC	CASRGGQGNYEQYF
-	TRBV6-1	TRBJ1-1	few	TGTGCCAGCAGTGAACGACACAAAACTGAAGCTTTCTTT	CASSERHKTEAFF
-	TRBV28	TRBJ2-1	few	TGTGCCAGCAGTTTATCCCTCTACAATGAGCAGTTCTTC	CASSLSLYNEQFF
-	TRBV19	TRBJ2-6	few	TGTGCCAGTAGTCGGCTGAATGGGGCCAACGTCCTGACTTTC	CASSRLNGANVLTF
TRBD1	TRBV10-2	TRBJ1-1	-	TGCGCCAGCAGTGAGGACAGGGTGGCCACTGAAGCTTTCTTT	CASSEDRVATEAFF
-	TRBV19	TRBJ1-1	many	TGTGCCAGTTATACAGGGAACACTGAAGCTTTCTTT	CASYTGNTEAFF
-	TRBV4-1	TRBJ1-2	many	TGCGCCAGCAGCCTCAGACAAGCTAACTATGGCTACACCTTC	CASSLRQANYGYTF
TRBD2	TRBV29-1	TRBJ2-1	-	TGCAGCGTTGAAAGTTTAAGCGGGGGGGCCGATGAGCAGTTCTTC	CSVESLSGGADEQFF
TRBD1	TRBV5-6	TRBJ1-1	-	TGTGCCAGCAGCGCCTGGACAGGGATCAACACTGAAGCTTTCTTT	CASSAWTGINTEAFF
TRBD1	TRBV2	TRBJ2-2	few	TGTGCCAGCACCGAAGGGACAGAGGGGCCCGGGGAGCTGTTTTTT	CASTEGTEGPGELFF